Listed here are 13 T cell receptor beta chains from one sample, sequenced in a study of identical twins. Via MiXCR, TCRdb re-called the 5' RACE reads, giving one row per CDR3 protein. The table lists 300,000 to 400,000 distinct CDR3 sequences, about 12% of them singletons. The same data also went into a second study, on yellow fever vaccine responses in identical twins.

The sequencing sample was made of CD8+ T cells sorted from blood. The receptors shown here come from a young woman in good health.

The gene calls are TRBV7-9 and TRBJ2-2; D is undetermined. The V and J ends lost 3 bases and 6 bases respectively, with 14 bases between them. In germline, CDR1 is SEHNR, CDR2 FQNEAQ (reference sequence). The CDR3 contains 15 residues. CDR3 DNA sequence: TGTGCCAGCAGCTTTCAGTTAGACCCGGCCGGGGAGCTGTTTTTT. Amino acid sequence: CASSFQLDPAGELFF.

The CDR3 coding sequence is TGTGCCAGCAGTGGGTCTGCCTACGAGCAGTACGTC. Translation gives CASSGSAYEQYV. J is TRBJ2-7 and V is TRBV6-2 or TRBV6-3; D ambiguous. Germline CDR1 MNHEY, CDR2 SVGEGT. Trimming pared 5 bases from V and 2 bases from J, leaving 7 bases between. The CDR3 has 12 amino acids.

The table lists this clonotype with many counts. The J gene is TRBJ2-3, the V gene TRBV5-5; 10 bases line up with TRBD1. CDR1 is SGHKS and CDR2 is YYEKEE in the germline V gene (reference sequence). The CDR3 sequence is 15 residues long. The J segment lost 0 bases and the V segment lost 4 bases, leaving 2 bases of the junction unmatched. CDR3 coding DNA: TGTGCCAGCAGCCTGGGACAGGGGAGCACAGATACGCAGTATTTT. It codes for CASSLGQGSTDTQYF.

The chain combines TRBV4-1 with TRBJ2-7, with 8 nucleotides matching TRBD2. Trimming took 3 bases from V and 2 from J; bases not matched to a gene: 9. CDR1 MGHRA and CDR2 YSYEKL come from the germline V gene. CDR3 size: 16 residues. The CDR3 DNA reads as TGCGCCAGCAGCCAGAGGGGCGGGGGGCTGCCCTACGAGCAGTACGTC. Amino acids: CASSQRGGGLPYEQYV.

Of note for this clonotype: An end of the junction does not agree with germline; a read error may underlie this. The chain recombines TRBV13 with TRBJ1-1; possible D gene TRBD1, 5 bases. The V gene's germline CDR1 is PRHDT and CDR2 FYEKMQ (reference sequence). This CDR3 region has 12 residues. As DNA, the CDR3 is TGTGCCAGCAGCCCGTCGCCCCCGCAGGGAACGTTT. Residues: CASSPSPPQGTF.

The chain has TRBV20-1 and TRBJ2-3, with 7 bases lining up with TRBD2. The germline V gene encodes CDR1 DFQATT and CDR2 SNEGSKA (reference sequence). With 1 base clipped from V and 1 base from J, the junction kept 2 bases outside the gene matches. The CDR3 sequence is 14 residues long. The CDR3, as DNA: TGCAGTGCTAGAGCGGGGGGACGCACAGATACGCAGTATTTT. This translates into CSARAGGRTDTQYF.

V gene TRBV27 combines with J gene TRBJ2-1, with TRBD1 as a possible D gene (6 bases). Germline V gene lookup returns CDR1 MNHEY and CDR2 SMNVEV (reference sequence). V lost 4 bases and J 1 base, leaving 17 bases between the germline ends. This CDR3 has 17 residues. Here the CDR3 reads CASSSMDSRISYNEQFF. The CDR3 DNA reads TGTGCCAGCAGTTCCATGGACAGCCGGATTTCCTACAATGAGCAGTTCTTC.

This clonotype was detected ten times or more. The gene calls are TRBV27 and TRBJ2-3; D perhaps matches TRBD2 (5 bases). Trimming removed 2 bases at V and 3 bases at J, with 9 bases between. Germline V CDR1 and CDR2: MNHEY, SMNVEV (reference sequence). This CDR3 has 14 residues. The CDR3 DNA follows: TGTGCCAGCAGTTTAGGGAGAGGGACAGATACGCAGTATTTT. The encoded protein is CASSLGRGTDTQYF.

The chain combines TRBV6-1 with TRBJ2-1; D unresolved. Germline CDR1 is MNHNS and CDR2 is SASEGT. The CDR3 runs 14 residues. V lost 2 bases and J lost 4, with 9 bases in between. The CDR3 protein is CASSENPDYNEQFF. CDR3 sequence (DNA): TGTGCCAGCAGTGAAAATCCCGATTACAATGAGCAGTTCTTC.

The sample holds a few counts of this clonotype. The gene calls are TRBV5-1 and TRBJ2-3; perhaps TRBD2 as D (5 bases). Per the germline V gene, CDR1 is SGHRS and CDR2 is YFSETQ. The germline V and J ends were trimmed by 3 bases and 6 bases, with 17 bases remaining between them. This CDR3 comprises 15 residues. The CDR3 protein is CASSYRSGGVDTQYF. CDR3 DNA: TGCGCCAGCAGCTACCGGAGCGGTGGGGTGGATACGCAGTATTTT.

This clonotype was picked up a small number of times. This CDR3 reads CSAPGGGARTEAFF. CDR3 nucleotide sequence: TGCAGTGCTCCCGGAGGGGGGGCGAGGACTGAAGCTTTCTTT. V and J are TRBV20-1 and TRBJ1-1; D may be TRBD1 (6 bases). Germline V lookup: CDR1 DFQATT, CDR2 SNEGSKA (reference sequence). Trimming left V 5 bases short and J 5 bases short, with 18 bases between. The CDR3 has 14 residues.

In its sample, this clonotype was seen many times. This sequence joins TRBV6-1 and TRBJ2-2; D is possibly TRBD1 (5 bases). The V end lost 4 bases, the J end lost 4 bases, and 10 bases lay between the germline ends. Germline CDR1 reads MNHNS; CDR2 reads SASEGT. The length of the CDR3 is 14 residues. The chain's CDR3 is CASSGTGTTGELFF. Here the CDR3 DNA reads TGTGCCAGCAGTGGTACAGGTACCACCGGGGAGCTGTTTTTT.

CDR3 loop: CASSGQSAGGSYEQYF. The DNA for the CDR3 is TGTGCCAGCAGCGGCCAATCAGCGGGAGGTTCCTACGAGCAGTACTTC. The chain has TRBV7-9 and TRBJ2-7, with 9 bases that match TRBD2. V lost 5 bases to trimming and J lost 1 base; unmatched junction nucleotides: 9. Germline values: CDR1 SEHNR, CDR2 FQNEAQ (reference sequence). CDR3 length: 16 amino acids.